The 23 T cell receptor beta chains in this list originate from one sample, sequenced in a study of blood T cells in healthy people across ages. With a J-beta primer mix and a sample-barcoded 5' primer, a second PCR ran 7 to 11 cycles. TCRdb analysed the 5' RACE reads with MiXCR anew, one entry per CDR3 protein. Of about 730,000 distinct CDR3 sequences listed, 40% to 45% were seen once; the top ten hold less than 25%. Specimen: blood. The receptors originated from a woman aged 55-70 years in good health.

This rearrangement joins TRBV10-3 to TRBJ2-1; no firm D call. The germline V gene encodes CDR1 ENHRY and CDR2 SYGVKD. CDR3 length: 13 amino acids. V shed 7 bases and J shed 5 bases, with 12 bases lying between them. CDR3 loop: CAITGRRDNEQFF. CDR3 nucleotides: TGTGCCATCACAGGCAGGAGAGACAATGAGCAGTTCTTC.

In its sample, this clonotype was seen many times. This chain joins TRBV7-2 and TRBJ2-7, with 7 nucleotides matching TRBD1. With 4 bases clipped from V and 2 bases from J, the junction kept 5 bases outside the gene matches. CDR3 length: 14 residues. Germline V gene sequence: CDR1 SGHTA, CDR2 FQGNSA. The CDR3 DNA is TGTGCCAGCAGCTCCGGGACAGTCACCTACGAGCAGTACTTC. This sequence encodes CASSSGTVTYEQYF. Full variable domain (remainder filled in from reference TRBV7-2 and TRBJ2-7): GAGVSQSPSNKVTEKGKDVELRCDPISGHTALYWYRQSLGQGLEFLIYFQGNSAPDKSGLPSDRFSAERTGGSVSTLTIQRTQQEDSAVYLCASSSGTVTYEQYFGPGTRLTVT.

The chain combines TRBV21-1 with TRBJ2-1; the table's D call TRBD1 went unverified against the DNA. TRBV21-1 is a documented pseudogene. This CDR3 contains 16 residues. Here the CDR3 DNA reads TGTACCAGCAGCAATCGGGACAGGGCTTTGGGGAATGAGCAGTTCTTC. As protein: CTSSNRDRALGNEQFF.

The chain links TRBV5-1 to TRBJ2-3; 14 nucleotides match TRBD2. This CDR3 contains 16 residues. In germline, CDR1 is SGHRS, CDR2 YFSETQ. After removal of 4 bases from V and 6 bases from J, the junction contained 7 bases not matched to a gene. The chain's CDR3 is CASSRGLAGEVDTQYF. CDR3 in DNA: TGCGCCAGCAGCCGGGGACTAGCGGGGGAGGTGGATACGCAGTATTTT.

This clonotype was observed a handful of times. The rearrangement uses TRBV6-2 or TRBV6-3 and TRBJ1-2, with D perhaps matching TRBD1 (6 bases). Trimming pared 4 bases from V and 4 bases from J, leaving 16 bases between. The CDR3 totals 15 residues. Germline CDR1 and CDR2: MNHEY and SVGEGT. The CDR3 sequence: CASSSSVGAIYGYTF. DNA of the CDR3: TGTGCCAGCAGTTCGTCCGTGGGGGCGATCTATGGCTACACCTTC.

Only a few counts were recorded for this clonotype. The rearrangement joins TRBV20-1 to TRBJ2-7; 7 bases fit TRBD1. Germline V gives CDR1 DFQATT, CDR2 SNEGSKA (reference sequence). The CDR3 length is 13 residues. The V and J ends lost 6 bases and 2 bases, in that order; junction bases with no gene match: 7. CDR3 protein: CSADGQAAYEQYF. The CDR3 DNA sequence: TGCAGTGCGGACGGACAGGCGGCCTACGAGCAGTACTTC.

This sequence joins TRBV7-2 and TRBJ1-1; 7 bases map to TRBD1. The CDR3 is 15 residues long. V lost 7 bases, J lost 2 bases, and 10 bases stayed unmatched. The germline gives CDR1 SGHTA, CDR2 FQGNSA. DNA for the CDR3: TGTGCCAGCACGACCAGGGGGACAGTCAACACTGAAGCTTTCTTT. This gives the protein CASTTRGTVNTEAFF. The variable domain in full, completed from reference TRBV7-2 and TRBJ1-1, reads GAGVSQSPSNKVTEKGKDVELRCDPISGHTALYWYRQSLGQGLEFLIYFQGNSAPDKSGLPSDRFSAERTGGSVSTLTIQRTQQEDSAVYLCASTTRGTVNTEAFFGQGTRLTVV.

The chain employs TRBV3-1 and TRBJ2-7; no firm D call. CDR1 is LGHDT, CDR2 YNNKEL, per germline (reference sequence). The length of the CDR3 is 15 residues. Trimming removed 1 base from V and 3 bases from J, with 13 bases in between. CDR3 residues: CASSQVLTSYYEQYF. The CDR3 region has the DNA TGTGCCAGCAGCCAAGTTCTGACGAGCTACTACGAGCAGTACTTC.

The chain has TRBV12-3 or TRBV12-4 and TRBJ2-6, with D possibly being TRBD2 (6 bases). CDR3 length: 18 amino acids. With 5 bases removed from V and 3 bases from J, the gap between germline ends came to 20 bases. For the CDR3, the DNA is TGTGCCAGCAGTCCTCGCGGGACCGATGTGTTTGGGGCCAACGTCCTGACTTTC. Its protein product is CASSPRGTDVFGANVLTF.

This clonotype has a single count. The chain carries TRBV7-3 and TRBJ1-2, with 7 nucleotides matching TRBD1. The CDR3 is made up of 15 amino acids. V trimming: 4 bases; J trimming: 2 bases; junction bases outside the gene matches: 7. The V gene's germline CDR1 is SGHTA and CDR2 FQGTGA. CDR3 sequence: CASSSGQPTNYGYTF. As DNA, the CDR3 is TGTGCCAGCAGCTCGGGACAGCCGACAAACTATGGCTACACCTTC.

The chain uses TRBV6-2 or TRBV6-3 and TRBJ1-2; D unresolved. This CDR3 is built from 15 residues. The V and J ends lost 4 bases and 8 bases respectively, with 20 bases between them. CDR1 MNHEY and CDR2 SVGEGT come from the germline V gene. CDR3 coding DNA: TGTGCCAGCAGTTGCTCGATCGCAGCGCTTATGGGCTACACCTTC. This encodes CASSCSIAALMGYTF.

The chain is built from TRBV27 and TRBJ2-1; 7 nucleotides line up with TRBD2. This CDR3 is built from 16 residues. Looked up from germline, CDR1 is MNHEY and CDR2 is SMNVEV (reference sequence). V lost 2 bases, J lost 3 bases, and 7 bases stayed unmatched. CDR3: CASSLGSGRLYNEQFF. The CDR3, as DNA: TGTGCCAGCAGTTTAGGCTCCGGGAGGCTCTACAATGAGCAGTTCTTC.

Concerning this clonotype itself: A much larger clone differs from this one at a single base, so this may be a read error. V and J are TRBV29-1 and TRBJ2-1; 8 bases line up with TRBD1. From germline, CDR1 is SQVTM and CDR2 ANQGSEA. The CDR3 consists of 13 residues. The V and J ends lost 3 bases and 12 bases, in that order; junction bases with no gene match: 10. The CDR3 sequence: CSVDSSGGDGQFF. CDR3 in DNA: TGCAGCGTTGATTCCTCAGGGGGCGATGGGCAGTTCTTC.

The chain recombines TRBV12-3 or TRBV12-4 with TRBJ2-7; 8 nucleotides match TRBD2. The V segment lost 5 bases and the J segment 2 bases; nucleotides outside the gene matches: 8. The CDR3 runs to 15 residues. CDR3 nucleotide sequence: TGTGCCAGCAGTACGGGAAGAGCGGGGGCCTACGAGCAGTACTTC. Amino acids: CASSTGRAGAYEQYF.

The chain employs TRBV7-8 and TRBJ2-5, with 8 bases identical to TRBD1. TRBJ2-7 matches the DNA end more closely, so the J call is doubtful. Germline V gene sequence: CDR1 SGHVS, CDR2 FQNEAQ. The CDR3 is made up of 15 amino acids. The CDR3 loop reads CASSPGQGSRYEQYF. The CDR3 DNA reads TGTGCCAGCAGCCCAGGACAGGGTAGTAGGTACGAGCAGTACTTC.

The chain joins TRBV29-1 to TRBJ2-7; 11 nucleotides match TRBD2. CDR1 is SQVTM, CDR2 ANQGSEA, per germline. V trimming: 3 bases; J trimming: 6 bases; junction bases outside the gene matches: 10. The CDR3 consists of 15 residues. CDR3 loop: CSVDLLAGGLREQYF. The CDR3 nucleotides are TGCAGCGTTGATTTGCTAGCGGGAGGCCTACGCGAGCAGTACTTC.

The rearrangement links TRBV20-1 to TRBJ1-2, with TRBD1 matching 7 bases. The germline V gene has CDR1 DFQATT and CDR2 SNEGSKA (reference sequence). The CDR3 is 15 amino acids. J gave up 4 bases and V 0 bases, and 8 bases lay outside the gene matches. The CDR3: CSARDKGQTTYGYTF. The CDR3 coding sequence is TGCAGTGCTAGAGATAAGGGACAGACCACCTATGGCTACACCTTC.

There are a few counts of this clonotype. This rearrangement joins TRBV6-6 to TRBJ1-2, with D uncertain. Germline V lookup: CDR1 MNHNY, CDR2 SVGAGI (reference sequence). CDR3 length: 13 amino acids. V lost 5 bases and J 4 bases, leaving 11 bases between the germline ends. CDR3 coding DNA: TGTGCCAGCAGTGCTTTAACGAGCTATGGCTACACCTTC. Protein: CASSALTSYGYTF.

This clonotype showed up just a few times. CDR3 protein: CASSFSRGEQFF. Here the CDR3 DNA reads TGTGCCAGCAGTTTTTCGCGGGGTGAGCAGTTCTTC. The chain carries TRBV12-3 or TRBV12-4 and TRBJ2-1, with D possibly TRBD2 on 6 matching bases. The V gene lost 3 bases and the J gene lost 9 bases, with 9 bases spanning the gap. There are 12 residues in the CDR3.

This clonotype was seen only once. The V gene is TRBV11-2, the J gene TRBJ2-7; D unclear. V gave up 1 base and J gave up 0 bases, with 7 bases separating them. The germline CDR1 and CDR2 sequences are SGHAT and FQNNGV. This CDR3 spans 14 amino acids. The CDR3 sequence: CASSLGSTSYEQYF. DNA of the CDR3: TGTGCCAGCAGCTTAGGCAGTACCTCCTACGAGCAGTACTTC. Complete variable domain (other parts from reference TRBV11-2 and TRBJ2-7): EAGVAQSPRYKIIEKRQSVAFWCNPISGHATLYWYQQILGQGPKLLIQFQNNGVVDDSQLPKDRFSAERLKGVDSTLKIQPAKLEDSAVYLCASSLGSTSYEQYFGPGTRLTVT.

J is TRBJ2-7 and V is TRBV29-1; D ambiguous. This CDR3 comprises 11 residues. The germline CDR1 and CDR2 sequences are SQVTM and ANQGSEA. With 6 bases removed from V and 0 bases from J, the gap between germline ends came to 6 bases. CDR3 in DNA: TGCAGCGTCCGGATCTCCTACGAGCAGTACTTC. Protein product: CSVRISYEQYF.

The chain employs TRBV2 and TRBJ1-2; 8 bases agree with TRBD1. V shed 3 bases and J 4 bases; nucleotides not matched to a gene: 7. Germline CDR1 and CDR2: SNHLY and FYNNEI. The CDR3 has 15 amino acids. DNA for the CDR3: TGTGCCAGCAGTGATGCGACAGGGGCAACCTATGGCTACACCTTC. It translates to CASSDATGATYGYTF.

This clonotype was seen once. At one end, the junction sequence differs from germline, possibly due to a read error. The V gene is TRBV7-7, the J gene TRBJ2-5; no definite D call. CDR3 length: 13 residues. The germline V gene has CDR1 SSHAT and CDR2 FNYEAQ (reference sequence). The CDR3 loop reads CAGSRQPVETQYF. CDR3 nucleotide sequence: TGTGCCGGCAGCCGTCAGCCCGTAGAGACCCAGTACTTC.